Listed here are 12 T cell receptor beta chains from one sample, sequenced in a study of T-cell reconstitution after alpha-beta-depleted transplantation in children. Preparation of the TCRbeta library involved a method that used unique molecular identifiers. TCRdb used MiXCR to reprocess the PCR reads, holding one entry per CDR3 protein. The table lists almost 500,000 distinct CDR3 sequences, about 10% of them singletons. The sequenced sample was PBMCs, obtained before TCRalphabeta/CD19-depleted stem cell transplant. These receptors were collected from a child aged 2-15 years with inherited bone marrow failure, due to receive a stem cell transplant.

This clonotype was seen a few times. The rearrangement links TRBV12-3 or TRBV12-4 to TRBJ2-5; 11 bases line up with TRBD2. This CDR3 spans 15 amino acids. The junction had 7 bases not matched to a gene; V was cut back by 6 bases and J by 4 bases. Here the CDR3 DNA reads TGTGCCAGCAGACGCCGGACTAGCGGGTTAGAGACCCAGTACTTC. This sequence encodes CASRRRTSGLETQYF.

This clonotype was detected a few times. This chain uses TRBV6-5 with TRBJ1-4; 7 bases match TRBD1. The length of the CDR3 is 14 residues. J gave up 4 bases and V 5 bases, and 4 bases lay outside the gene matches. CDR1 is MNHEY, CDR2 SVGAGI, per germline. The CDR3 nucleotides read TGTGCCAGCAGTATGGGACAGCTTAATGAAAAACTGTTTTTT. It specifies CASSMGQLNEKLFF.

The chain carries TRBV7-2 and TRBJ2-7; 7 nucleotides match TRBD1. Germline V CDR1 and CDR2: SGHTA, FQGNSA. The CDR3 extends over 15 amino acids. Trimming at V came to 5 bases and at J to 2 bases, leaving 9 bases not matched to a gene. The CDR3 sequence is CASSRERDRAYEQYF. Written as DNA, the CDR3 is TGTGCCAGCAGCCGAGAGAGGGACAGAGCCTACGAGCAGTACTTC.

This clonotype was seen at least ten times. V usage is TRBV10-3 and J usage is TRBJ2-1, with D tentatively TRBD1 (5 bases). CDR1 and CDR2 from the germline V gene are ENHRY and SYGVKD. The CDR3 has 15 residues. The V gene lost 4 bases and the J gene lost 3 bases, with 13 bases spanning the gap. CDR3 protein: CAISGRPDSYNEQFF. DNA for the CDR3: TGTGCCATCAGTGGCCGACCTGACAGCTACAATGAGCAGTTCTTC.

This clonotype was counted ten times or more. The genes are TRBV5-1 and TRBJ2-7; D gene ambiguous. The V end lost 1 base, the J end lost 2 bases, and 7 bases lay between the germline ends. Germline lookup yields CDR1 SGHRS and CDR2 YFSETQ. The CDR3 has 13 residues. CDR3 nucleotide sequence: TGCGCCAGCAGCTTGTTTGGGCCCTACGAGCAGTACTTC. Translating gives CASSLFGPYEQYF. Full variable domain (remainder filled in from reference TRBV5-1 and TRBJ2-7): KAGVTQTPRYLIKTRGQQVTLSCSPISGHRSVSWYQQTPGQGLQFLFEYFSETQRNKGNFPGRFSGRQFSNSRSEMNVSTLELGDSALYLCASSLFGPYEQYFGPGTRLTVT.

This chain joins TRBV5-4 and TRBJ2-3; 7 positions agree with TRBD1. Trimming took 5 bases from V and 0 from J; bases not matched to a gene: 6. Germline V gene sequence: CDR1 SGHNT, CDR2 YYREEE (reference sequence). This CDR3 is 15 amino acids long. The chain's CDR3 is CASRMDRPSTDTQYF. In nucleotides, the CDR3 is TGTGCCAGCAGGATGGACAGGCCCAGCACAGATACGCAGTATTTT.

This clonotype showed up many times. The chain carries TRBV3-1 and TRBJ2-7; 10 bases line up with TRBD2. Germline V gene data show CDR1 as LGHDT and CDR2 as YNNKEL (reference sequence). J gave up 3 bases and V 5 bases, and 4 bases lay outside the gene matches. This CDR3 has 14 residues. The DNA for the CDR3 is TGTGCCAGCAGCTGGGTAGCGGGGGGCTACGAGCAGTACTTC. Amino acid sequence: CASSWVAGGYEQYF.

The V gene is TRBV5-6, the J gene TRBJ2-1, with TRBD2 identical over 7 bases. CDR3 length: 16 amino acids. The germline V gene has CDR1 SGHDT and CDR2 YYEEEE. V shed 1 base and J 2 bases; nucleotides not matched to a gene: 6. The CDR3 sequence is CASSLFGEGPYNEQFF. DNA for the CDR3: TGTGCCAGCAGCTTGTTTGGGGAGGGTCCCTACAATGAGCAGTTCTTC.

Of note for this clonotype: The junction does not match germline at one end; this may be a read error. The rearrangement joins TRBV5-1 to TRBJ1-3, with a tentative D call TRBD1 (5 bases). Germline CDR1 SGHRS, CDR2 YFSETQ. CDR3 length: 15 residues. The CDR3 region is CASSTGRSSGNTMYF. CDR3 DNA: TGCGCCAGCAGCACAGGACGGAGTTCTGGAAACACCATGTATTTT.

In this sample, this clonotype turned up many times. In DNA, the CDR3 is TGTGCCAGCAGTTTATCGCGGGGGGAGGGCACAGATACGCAGTATTTT. The encoded protein is CASSLSRGEGTDTQYF. The V and J genes are TRBV27 and TRBJ2-3; TRBD2 aligns across 8 bases. The CDR3 runs to 16 residues. The germline V gene has CDR1 MNHEY and CDR2 SMNVEV (reference sequence). The V gene end was trimmed by 0 bases and the J gene end by 1 base; junction bases not matched to a gene: 3.

This clonotype showed up many times. V usage is TRBV28 and J usage is TRBJ2-7; 8 nucleotides agree with TRBD1. The ends lost 5 bases at V and 4 bases at J; junction bases unmatched: 7. The CDR3 has 14 residues. Germline V gene data show CDR1 as MDHEN and CDR2 as SYDVKM. CDR3 sequence: CASSTGTGMYEQYF. DNA of the CDR3: TGTGCCAGCAGTACCGGGACAGGAATGTACGAGCAGTACTTC.

This clonotype was observed at least ten times. V usage is TRBV2 and J usage is TRBJ2-3; D may be TRBD1 (5 bases). The CDR3 is 17 residues long. Germline loops: CDR1 SNHLY, CDR2 FYNNEI. V lost 4 bases and J 0 bases, leaving 17 bases between the germline ends. This CDR3 is CASSVRPDTPSTDTQYF. The CDR3 coding sequence is TGTGCCAGCAGTGTCCGGCCGGACACACCAAGCACAGATACGCAGTATTTT.